This T cell receptor (beta chain) derives from a study of read filtering for tumor transcriptome and immune sequencing. The library was built from roughly 400 ng RNA with molecular barcoded adaptors for alpha/delta and beta/gamma chains. TCRdb re-derived calls from the reads in MiXCR, one entry per CDR3 protein. This repertoire shows roughly 130,000 distinct CDR3 sequences, 10% to 15% found once; its top ten account for about 10%. About this clonotype: A much larger clone differs by one base, so this may be a read error.

Germline loops: CDR1 SGHTA, CDR2 FQGNSA. The CDR3 sequence is 15 residues long. The chain carries TRBV7-2 and TRBJ2-2, with TRBD2 matching 8 bases. The receptor comes from a donor at least 40 years old with multiple myeloma. Sequenced sample: a population of CD138-negative cells sorted from bone marrow. The CDR3: CANSLLAGGTGELFF. In DNA, the CDR3 is TGTGCCAACAGCTTACTGGCGGGGGGCACCGGGGAGCTGTTTTTT.